The 4 T cell receptor beta chains reported below all come from one sample, sequenced in a study of blood T cell repertoires in COVID-19. Libraries were prepared by immunoSEQ multiplex PCR; TCRdb keeps only in-frame clonotypes and omits some of them. The table lists some 320,000 clones, about nine tenths of them singletons. The source material was PBMCs or T cells enriched from blood (not recorded which). The receptors were sampled from a man between 60 and 75 years old who had recovered from COVID-19.

The CDR3 is CASSLMGSQYF. The CDR3, as DNA: TGTGCCAGCAGTTTGATGGGCTCGCAGTATTTT. This chain joins TRBV28 and TRBJ2-3; D not resolved. V was cut by 3 bases and J by 10 bases, with 8 bases left in between. Germline V gene sequence: CDR1 MDHEN, CDR2 SYDVKM. This CDR3 has 11 residues.

CDR3 nucleotides: TGTGCCAGCAGTCCCTCCCCGCAGGGGAGTCGGCAGTACTTC. It translates to CASSPSPQGSRQYF. The rearrangement links TRBV2 to TRBJ2-7, with D perhaps TRBD1 (6 bases). The germline V and J ends were trimmed by 5 bases and 9 bases, with 20 bases remaining between them. The CDR3 is made up of 14 amino acids. CDR1 and CDR2 (germline): SNHLY, FYNNEI.

This clone was recorded a few times. CDR3 amino acids: CASSDPGGPNTGELFF. CDR3 coding DNA: TGTGCCAGCAGTGATCCAGGGGGCCCAAACACCGGGGAGCTGTTTTTT. The chain combines TRBV25-1 with TRBJ2-2; 8 bases agree with TRBD1. The CDR3 is 16 amino acids. Looked up from germline, CDR1 is MGHDK and CDR2 is SYGVNS. Trimming took 3 bases from V and 2 from J; bases not matched to a gene: 5.

The chain links TRBV11-2 to TRBJ2-1; 9 bases align to TRBD2. With V trimmed by 5 bases and J by 0 bases, 14 bases remained unmatched. Germline assignment: CDR1 SGHAT and CDR2 FQNNGV. This CDR3 spans 19 amino acids. The CDR3 reads CASSPMLRAGGSSYNEQFF. DNA of the CDR3: TGTGCCAGCAGCCCCATGCTTCGCGCGGGAGGGAGCTCCTACAATGAGCAGTTCTTC.